This T cell receptor beta chain appears in the sequencing data of a study of blood T cell repertoires in COVID-19. Study information: Acute and convalescent COVID-19 samples came from the United States, Italy and Spain. In each case, the material was cDNA or gDNA derived from T cells, B-cell-depleted T cells, or PBMCs.

This table comes from immunoSEQ multiplex PCR, and its TCRdb copy is limited to in-frame clones, with some not included. The sample records about 390,000 clones, around 87% being singletons. This CDR3 spans 15 amino acids. The junction had 4 bases not matched to a gene; V was cut back by 3 bases and J by 1 base. Germline V CDR1 and CDR2: LGHNA, YNFKEQ. The specimen was peripheral blood. The chain carries TRBV4-2 and TRBJ1-1, with 8 bases identical to TRBD1. The sequence came from a woman aged 55-70 years with COVID-19, enrolled during active disease. CDR3 loop: CASSQQDRGNTEAFF. Written as DNA, the CDR3 is TGTGCCAGCAGCCAGCAAGACAGGGGGAACACTGAAGCTTTCTTT.